This TCR beta chain was recorded in a study of metastatic and nonmetastatic thyroid tumors. For the study at large: Samples came from malignant and benign thyroid patients, and repertoires were compared across blood and tumor or nodule tissue.

Points from the study as a whole: Relative to benign nodules, malignant thyroid tumors were reportedly characterized by significantly elevated TCR beta diversity in blood and tumor.

Original handling: Construction of a distant-metastasis classifier for papillary thyroid cancer relied on CDR3 differences across clinicopathological groups. TCRdb reassembled clones from the PCR reads with MiXCR. TCRdb, not the original authors, processed these V and J calls. The repertoire has under 25,000 clones, around a quarter of them found once; the top ten carry over 6%. Trimming took off 0 bases at V and 8 bases at J, with 10 bases between the two ends. The CDR3 loop spans 13 amino acids. Germline CDR1 is MNHEY and CDR2 is SVGEGT. Treatment of any kind had been given to no patient before thyroid surgery. This clone is labeled medium-sized. The antigen remains unidentified.

The chain is built from TRBV6-2 or TRBV6-3 and TRBJ1-1; D gene ambiguous. The TCR originated in a female donor with papillary thyroid cancer or a benign thyroid nodule (not recorded which). Some clones in this sample may be carry-over from other donors' samples. Sequenced material: blood. CDR3 bases: TGTGCCAGCAGTTACTCAGGTCTCGCCGAAGCTTTCTTT. Its protein is CASSYSGLAEAFF.